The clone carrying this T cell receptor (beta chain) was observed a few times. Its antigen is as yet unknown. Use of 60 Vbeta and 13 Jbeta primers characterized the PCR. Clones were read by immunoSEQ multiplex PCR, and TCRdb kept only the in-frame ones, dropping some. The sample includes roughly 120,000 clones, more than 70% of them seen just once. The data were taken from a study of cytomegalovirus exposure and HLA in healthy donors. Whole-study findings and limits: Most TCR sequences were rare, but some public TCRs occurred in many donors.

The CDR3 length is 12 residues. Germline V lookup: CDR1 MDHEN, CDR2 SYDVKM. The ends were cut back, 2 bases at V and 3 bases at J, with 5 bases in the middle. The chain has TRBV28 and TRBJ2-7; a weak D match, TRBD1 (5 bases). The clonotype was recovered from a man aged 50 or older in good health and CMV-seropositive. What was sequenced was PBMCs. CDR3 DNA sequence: TGTGCCAGCAGTTTAACAGGCTACGAGCAGTACTTC. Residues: CASSLTGYEQYF.